The 24 T cell receptor beta chains given below trace back to one sample, sequenced in a study of T cell repertoires in cytomegalovirus infection. No antigens are known for them. MiXCR, applied by TCRdb to the reads, yields one record per CDR3 protein. The repertoire holds approximately 990,000 distinct CDR3 sequences, with approximately 31% as singletons. Sample: cultured CD8+ T cells from PBMCs, taken from culture after CMV antigen stimulation. Receptors originate from a human donor in good health (CMV status not recorded). Some clones in this sample may be carry-over from other donors' samples.

The chain uses TRBV19 and TRBJ2-1; D ambiguous. The ends were cut back, 1 base at V and 4 bases at J, with 8 bases in the middle. The CDR3 consists of 14 residues. Germline CDR1 is LNHDA and CDR2 is SQIVND (reference sequence). The CDR3 nucleotides are TGTGCCAGTAGTATAGGAGAAAGGTACAATGAGCAGTTCTTC. This translates into CASSIGERYNEQFF. Supplemented by reference TRBV19 and TRBJ2-1, the full variable domain reads DGGITQSPKYLFRKEGQNVTLSCEQNLNHDAMYWYRQDPGQGLRLIYYSQIVNDFQKGDIAEGYSVSREKKESFPLTVTSAQKNPTAFYLCASSIGERYNEQFFGPGTRLTVL.

This chain joins TRBV4-1 and TRBJ2-1, with D unclear. Deletions cut 1 base from V and 8 bases from J, with 15 bases between. The CDR3 is made up of 15 amino acids. The germline V gene has CDR1 MGHRA and CDR2 YSYEKL. Here the CDR3 DNA reads TGCGCCAGCAGCCAAGGTCCCCAGACGGCTGATGAGCAGTTCTTC. It yields the protein CASSQGPQTADEQFF.

This clonotype was detected a few times. The chain carries TRBV11-2 and TRBJ2-7; 14 positions match TRBD2. With V trimmed by 5 bases and J by 4 bases, 4 bases remained unmatched. From germline, CDR1 is SGHAT and CDR2 FQNNGV. The CDR3 consists of 15 residues. CDR3 amino acids: CASSIGTSGGYEQYF. As DNA, the CDR3 is TGTGCCAGCAGCATCGGGACTAGCGGGGGATACGAGCAGTACTTC.

This clonotype showed up many times. This chain joins TRBV6-1 and TRBJ2-1; the D is unclear. CDR3 length equals 13 residues. The V end lost 6 bases, the J end lost 5 bases, and 11 bases lay between the germline ends. Per germline, CDR1 MNHNS and CDR2 SASEGT. The chain's CDR3 is CASRMKGHNEQFF. Here the CDR3 DNA reads TGTGCCAGCAGAATGAAGGGCCACAATGAGCAGTTCTTC.

This clonotype was recorded only once. The CDR3 does not end in the conserved phenylalanine or tryptophan, so this is likely a read error. The V gene is TRBV19, the J gene TRBJ2-3; 8 nucleotides match TRBD2. The V gene end was trimmed by 5 bases and the J gene end by 0 bases; junction bases not matched to a gene: 4. Germline values: CDR1 LNHDA, CDR2 SQIVND (reference sequence). The CDR3 runs 15 residues. CDR3 amino acids: CASSQRGTSTDTQYS. CDR3 in DNA: TGTGCCAGTAGTCAGCGGGGGACTAGCACAGATACGCAGTATTCT.

V and J are TRBV5-4 and TRBJ1-2; D call uncertain. The CDR3 runs to 14 residues. Per germline, CDR1 SGHNT and CDR2 YYREEE (reference sequence). Trimming pared 4 bases from V and 0 bases from J, leaving 10 bases between. The CDR3 DNA is TGTGCCAGCAGCCTCCGGTCGGCTAACTATGGCTACACCTTC. Amino acids: CASSLRSANYGYTF.

Comment on this clonotype: One base away lies a much larger clone, so this may be a sequencing read error. V gene TRBV7-9 combines with J gene TRBJ1-1; D might be TRBD1 (6 bases). The V gene's germline CDR1 is SEHNR and CDR2 FQNEAQ (reference sequence). The CDR3 has 13 amino acids. In DNA form, the CDR3 reads TGTGCCAGCAGCTCCTTGGGGGCCGCTGAAACTTTCTTT. It translates to CASSSLGAAETFF.

V and J are TRBV10-1 and TRBJ1-1; 10 nucleotides line up with TRBD1. Trimming took 2 bases from V and 2 from J; bases not matched to a gene: 11. Germline lookup yields CDR1 WNHNN and CDR2 SYGVQD (reference sequence). The CDR3 is 18 amino acids. CDR3 amino acids: CASSEGGGDRGANTEAFF. DNA for the CDR3: TGCGCCAGCAGTGAGGGGGGGGGGGACAGGGGTGCCAACACTGAAGCTTTCTTT.

The chain links TRBV6-5 to TRBJ1-2; 7 bases agree with TRBD1. Germline V gene lookup returns CDR1 MNHEY and CDR2 SVGAGI. This CDR3 comprises 13 residues. Trimming at V came to 2 bases and at J to 6 bases, leaving 3 bases not matched to a gene. This chain's CDR3 is CASSYDQGDGYTF. CDR3 nucleotide sequence: TGTGCCAGCAGTTACGATCAGGGGGATGGCTACACCTTC.

This clonotype was counted a single time. This sequence joins TRBV3-1 and TRBJ2-3; TRBD2 matches 14 bases. The CDR3 runs 19 residues. Germline CDR1 is LGHDT and CDR2 is YNNKEL (reference sequence). J lost 3 bases, V lost 1 base, and 9 bases had no gene match. This chain's CDR3 is CASSQVSTSGGASTDTQYF. The CDR3 DNA sequence: TGTGCCAGCAGCCAAGTTTCGACTAGCGGGGGGGCCTCGACAGATACGCAGTATTTT.

This clonotype came up a few times. V is TRBV4-2 and J is TRBJ2-1, with 9 bases aligning to TRBD2. This CDR3 spans 17 amino acids. Germline values: CDR1 LGHNA, CDR2 YNFKEQ. Trimming at V came to 0 bases and at J to 5 bases, leaving 8 bases not matched to a gene. The CDR3 protein is CASSQEFPSGVHNEQFF. The CDR3 region has the DNA TGTGCCAGCAGCCAAGAGTTTCCTAGCGGGGTCCACAATGAGCAGTTCTTC.

This clonotype was found a few times. The rearrangement uses TRBV7-6 and TRBJ2-3, with 7 bases fitting TRBD2. Germline trimming cut 2 bases from V and 2 bases from J; bases unmatched to any gene: 4. Germline CDR1 and CDR2: SGHVS and FNYEAQ. The CDR3 loop spans 15 amino acids. The CDR3 loop is CASSLLAETTDTQYF. In DNA form, the CDR3 reads TGTGCCAGCAGCTTACTAGCGGAAACCACAGATACGCAGTATTTT. The full variable domain, its missing parts supplied by reference TRBV7-6 and TRBJ2-3, is GAGVSQSPRYKVTKRGQDVALRCDPISGHVSLYWYRQALGQGPEFLTYFNYEAQQDKSGLPNDRFSAERPEGSISTLTIQRTEQRDSAMYRCASSLLAETTDTQYFGPGTRLTVL.

V is TRBV20-1 and J is TRBJ2-7, with D perhaps matching TRBD1 (5 bases). The CDR3 covers 15 residues. V was trimmed by 0 bases and J by 3 bases, leaving 15 bases between them. The germline V gene has CDR1 DFQATT and CDR2 SNEGSKA (reference sequence). The CDR3 sequence: CSARDQAGIRYEQYF. Written as DNA, the CDR3 is TGCAGTGCTAGAGATCAGGCAGGGATTCGCTACGAGCAGTACTTC.

The chain links TRBV10-3 to TRBJ2-1; 14 bases map to TRBD2. The V and J ends lost 10 bases and 5 bases, in that order; junction bases with no gene match: 7. CDR3 length: 15 amino acids. The germline CDR1 and CDR2 sequences are ENHRY and SYGVKD. The CDR3 coding sequence is TGTGCCACCGAGCCGGGACTAGCGGGGGACAATGAGCAGTTCTTC. The encoded protein is CATEPGLAGDNEQFF.

The chain links TRBV10-3 to TRBJ1-1; D ambiguous. V was trimmed by 3 bases and J by 3 bases, leaving 8 bases between them. From germline, CDR1 is ENHRY and CDR2 SYGVKD. The CDR3 consists of 13 residues. CDR3: CAISEAPYTEAFF. CDR3 nucleotide sequence: TGTGCCATCAGTGAAGCACCGTACACTGAAGCTTTCTTT.

V and J are TRBV5-5 and TRBJ2-7; D possibly corresponds to TRBD1 (5 bases). Germline V gives CDR1 SGHKS, CDR2 YYEKEE (reference sequence). The length of the CDR3 is 12 residues. CDR3 in DNA: TGTGCCAGCAGCGACGGACACTACGAGCAGTACGTT. This translates into CASSDGHYEQYV.

This clonotype was detected once. The chain carries TRBV9 and TRBJ2-3; no definite D call. Trimming removed 0 bases at V and 2 bases at J, with 7 bases between. Germline-derived CDR1 and CDR2 are SGDLS and YYNGEE. This CDR3 contains 14 residues. The CDR3 nucleotides read TGTGCCAGCAGCGTAGACACTGACACAGATACGCAGTATTTT. It is translated as CASSVDTDTDTQYF.

This clonotype was recorded a few times. J is TRBJ2-1 and V is TRBV10-3; D is undetermined. Looked up from germline, CDR1 is ENHRY and CDR2 is SYGVKD. CDR3 length equals 16 residues. The ends were cut back, 4 bases at V and 6 bases at J, with 19 bases in the middle. CDR3 amino acids: CAISARELGALNEQFF. The CDR3 nucleotides read TGTGCCATCAGTGCCCGTGAGTTAGGTGCCCTCAATGAGCAGTTCTTC.

This clonotype was detected only a few times. The chain employs TRBV2 and TRBJ2-6; 8 nucleotides agree with TRBD1. The CDR3 is 18 residues long. V dropped 7 bases and J dropped 0; count of bases not matched to a gene: 11. Germline-derived CDR1 and CDR2 are SNHLY and FYNNEI. The CDR3 DNA reads as TGTGCCAGCACCCGAACGGGACAGGTTATCTCTGGGGCCAACGTCCTGACTTTC. It yields the protein CASTRTGQVISGANVLTF.

The gene calls are TRBV10-3 and TRBJ1-1; tentative D call: TRBD1 (6 bases). The CDR3 is 14 residues long. Germline V gives CDR1 ENHRY, CDR2 SYGVKD. The V gene lost 6 bases and the J gene lost 1 base, with 12 bases spanning the gap. CDR3 in DNA: TGTGCCATCAGCCGTGACAGGCAGAACACTGAAGCTTTCTTT. This gives the protein CAISRDRQNTEAFF.

The chain combines TRBV14 with TRBJ1-2; 9 nucleotides align to TRBD1. The CDR3 has 16 residues. Germline V gene lookup returns CDR1 SGHDN and CDR2 FVKESK. V lost 3 bases to trimming and J lost 6 bases; unmatched junction nucleotides: 11. CDR3 DNA: TGTGCCAGCAGCCACGTCCGGGACAGGGTTCTTGATGGCTACACCTTC. Protein product: CASSHVRDRVLDGYTF.

This rearrangement joins TRBV10-3 to TRBJ2-2; the D gene is possibly TRBD1 (6 bases). V lost 4 bases and J 2 bases, leaving 11 bases between the germline ends. This CDR3 region has 15 residues. CDR1 is ENHRY, CDR2 SYGVKD, per germline. The CDR3 nucleotides read TGTGCCATCAGTGTGGGACAAGTAAACACCGGGGAGCTGTTTTTT. This gives the protein CAISVGQVNTGELFF.

This clonotype was recorded a few times. V usage is TRBV29-1 and J usage is TRBJ2-1; D might be TRBD2 (5 bases). In germline, CDR1 is SQVTM, CDR2 ANQGSEA. The CDR3 loop spans 14 amino acids. V gave up 7 bases and J gave up 0 bases, with 13 bases separating them. DNA for the CDR3: TGCAGCGGGGGAGAGCGGTACTCCTACAATGAGCAGTTCTTC. Encoded protein: CSGGERYSYNEQFF.

This chain connects TRBV24-1 to TRBJ1-1; D uncertain. The V and J ends lost 4 bases and 0 bases respectively, with 11 bases between them. This CDR3 has 15 amino acids. The germline gives CDR1 KGHDR, CDR2 SFDVKD. The CDR3 spells CATSDGGRLNTEAFF. The CDR3 region has the DNA TGTGCCACCAGTGACGGAGGCCGGTTGAACACTGAAGCTTTCTTT.